The 3 T cell receptor beta chains below come from one sample, sequenced in a study of Graves' ophthalmopathy and Graves' hyperthyroidism. Scientists amplified the TCR beta CDR3 regions from RNA transcripts. First-round RT-PCR relied on HTBI primers, and a second-round multiplex PCR came next. Each CDR3 protein is one row after TCRdb ran MiXCR on the multiplex PCR reads. The sample lists approximately 460,000 distinct CDR3 sequences; under 15% were seen once. Source material: blood. The receptors here all came from a woman aged 25 to 39 with Graves' ophthalmopathy.

This clonotype has at least ten counts. This chain joins TRBV6-5 and TRBJ1-1; maybe TRBD1 (5 bases). The CDR3 runs to 15 residues. The germline gives CDR1 MNHEY, CDR2 SVGAGI. V gave up 2 bases and J gave up 3 bases, with 13 bases separating them. As DNA, the CDR3 is TGTGCCAGCAGTTACCATGGTTTGGGGGACACTGAAGCTTTCTTT. Protein: CASSYHGLGDTEAFF.

This clonotype was seen many times. The rearrangement joins TRBV6-1 to TRBJ1-5, with D perhaps matching TRBD1 (5 bases). Trimming took off 4 bases at V and 3 bases at J, with 19 bases between the two ends. The CDR3 has 17 amino acids. Per germline, CDR1 MNHNS and CDR2 SASEGT. CDR3 protein: CASSAAVQGTFNQPQHF. The CDR3 DNA follows: TGTGCCAGCAGTGCGGCGGTCCAGGGCACCTTCAATCAGCCCCAGCATTTT.

This clonotype was found many times. This may be a read error: a much more frequent sequence differs by one nucleotide. The chain couples TRBV12-3 or TRBV12-4 to TRBJ2-2; D perhaps matches TRBD2 (5 bases). This CDR3 region has 13 residues. CDR3 loop: CATSLGSSGELLF. The DNA for the CDR3 is TGTGCCACCTCATTGGGAAGTTCCGGGGAGCTGCTTTTT.